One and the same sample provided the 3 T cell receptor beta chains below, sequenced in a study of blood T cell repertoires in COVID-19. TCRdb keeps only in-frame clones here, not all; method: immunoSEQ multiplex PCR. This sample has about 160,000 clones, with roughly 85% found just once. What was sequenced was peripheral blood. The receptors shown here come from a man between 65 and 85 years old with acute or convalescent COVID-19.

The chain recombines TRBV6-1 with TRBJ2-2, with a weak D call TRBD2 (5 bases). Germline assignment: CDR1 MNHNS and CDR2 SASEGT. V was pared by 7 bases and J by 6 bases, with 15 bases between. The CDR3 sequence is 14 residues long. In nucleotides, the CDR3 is TGTGCCAGCAATCTTGCAGTAGCGTCCGGGGAGCTGTTTTTT. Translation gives CASNLAVASGELFF.

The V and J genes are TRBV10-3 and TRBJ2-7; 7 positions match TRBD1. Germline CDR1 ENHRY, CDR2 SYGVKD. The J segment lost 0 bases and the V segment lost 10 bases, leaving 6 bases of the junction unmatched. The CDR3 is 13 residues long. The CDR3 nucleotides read TGTGCCACAACCGGGACAGTCTCCTACGAGCAGTACTTC. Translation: CATTGTVSYEQYF.

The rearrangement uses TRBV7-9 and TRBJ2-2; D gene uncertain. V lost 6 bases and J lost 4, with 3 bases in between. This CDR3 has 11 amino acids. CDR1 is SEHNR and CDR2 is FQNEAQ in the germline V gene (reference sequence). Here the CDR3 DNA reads TGTGCCAGCAGTCGCACCGGGGAGCTGTTTTTT. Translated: CASSRTGELFF. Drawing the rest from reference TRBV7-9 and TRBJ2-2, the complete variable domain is DTGVSQNPRHKITKRGQNVTFRCDPISEHNRLYWYRQTLGQGPEFLTYFQNEAQLEKSRLLSDRFSAERPKGSFSTLEIQRTEQGDSAMYLCASSRTGELFFGEGSRLTVL.